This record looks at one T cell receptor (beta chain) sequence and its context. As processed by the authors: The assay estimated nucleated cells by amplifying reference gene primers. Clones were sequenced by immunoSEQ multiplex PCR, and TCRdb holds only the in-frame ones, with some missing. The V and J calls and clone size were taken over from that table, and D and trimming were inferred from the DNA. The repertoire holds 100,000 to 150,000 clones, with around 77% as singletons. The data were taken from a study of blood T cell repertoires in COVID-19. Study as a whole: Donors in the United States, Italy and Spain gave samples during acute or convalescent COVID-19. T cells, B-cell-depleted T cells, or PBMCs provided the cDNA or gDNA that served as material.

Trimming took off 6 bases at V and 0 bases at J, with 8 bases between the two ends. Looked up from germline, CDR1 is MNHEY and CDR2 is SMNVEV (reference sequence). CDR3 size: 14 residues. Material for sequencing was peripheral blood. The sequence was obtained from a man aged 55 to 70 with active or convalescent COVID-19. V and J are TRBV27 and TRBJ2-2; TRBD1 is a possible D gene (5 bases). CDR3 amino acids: CASRGRANTGELFF. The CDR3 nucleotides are TGTGCCAGCAGGGGCAGGGCGAACACCGGGGAGCTGTTTTTT.